The 27 T cell receptor beta chains listed next were all sequenced from one sample in a study of blood T cell repertoires in COVID-19. Libraries were prepared by immunoSEQ multiplex PCR; TCRdb keeps only in-frame clonotypes and omits some of them. In the table there are around 50,000 clones, less than 95% of which are singletons. Source material: peripheral blood. The receptors come from a man aged 65 to 85 with acute or convalescent COVID-19.

The CDR3 DNA reads TGTGCCAGCAGCTTAGATCCGGAGGGATTCGGGGAGCTGTTTTTT. Protein: CASSLDPEGFGELFF. The chain recombines TRBV11-2 with TRBJ2-2; D possibly corresponds to TRBD2 (6 bases). Germline CDR1 SGHAT, CDR2 FQNNGV. The CDR3 totals 15 residues. Deletions cut 0 bases from V and 7 bases from J, with 12 bases between.

The J gene is TRBJ2-3, the V gene TRBV7-2; a weak D match, TRBD1 (6 bases). Germline CDR1 SGHTA, CDR2 FQGNSA. Trimming left V 2 bases short and J 6 bases short, with 21 bases between. The CDR3 has 17 amino acids. The chain's CDR3 is CASSLRQVEKPGDTQYF. DNA of the CDR3: TGTGCCAGCAGCTTAAGACAGGTGGAGAAACCGGGGGATACGCAGTATTTT.

This chain uses TRBV5-4 with TRBJ1-3, with no clear D. Trimming removed 0 bases from V and 0 bases from J, with 4 bases in between. The germline CDR1 and CDR2 sequences are SGHNT and YYREEE (reference sequence). The CDR3 runs to 14 residues. CDR3 residues: CASSLGSSGNTIYF. CDR3 bases: TGTGCCAGCAGCTTGGGGAGCTCTGGAAACACCATATATTTT.

The chain carries TRBV4-1 and TRBJ2-5; the D gene is possibly TRBD2 (6 bases). The CDR3 is 15 amino acids. Germline CDR1 reads MGHRA; CDR2 reads YSYEKL. Deletions cut 0 bases from V and 4 bases from J, with 12 bases between. In DNA, the CDR3 is TGCGCCAGCAGCCAAGATCTCCTAGCGAGAGAGACCCAGTACTTC. The encoded protein is CASSQDLLARETQYF.

The V and J genes are TRBV30 and TRBJ1-5; 7 nucleotides line up with TRBD1. The CDR3 loop spans 15 amino acids. V dropped 0 bases and J dropped 4; count of bases not matched to a gene: 6. CDR1 GTSNPN and CDR2 SVGIG come from the germline V gene (reference sequence). The DNA for the CDR3 is TGTGCCTGGAGTGTACTTGGGACAGTTAATCAGCCCCAGCATTTT. Protein product: CAWSVLGTVNQPQHF.

The chain carries TRBV3-1 (or the pseudogene TRBV3-2) and TRBJ2-7, with D uncertain. The germline V and J ends were trimmed by 3 bases and 3 bases, with 6 bases remaining between them. The length of the CDR3 is 12 residues. Germline CDR1 is LGHDT and CDR2 is YNNKEL (reference sequence). CDR3 sequence (DNA): TGTGCCAGCAGCCAGACATTCTACGAGCAGTACTTC. Translating gives CASSQTFYEQYF.

J is TRBJ1-2 and V is TRBV6-5; no clear D. Germline loops: CDR1 MNHEY, CDR2 SVGAGI. This CDR3 spans 15 amino acids. V was clipped by 0 bases and J by 8 bases, with 16 bases between them. For the CDR3, the DNA is TGTGCCAGCAGTTACTCGAGAGGTCCAGTCGTAGGCTACACCTTC. As protein: CASSYSRGPVVGYTF.

This chain connects TRBV14 to TRBJ1-4; 9 bases are shared with TRBD1. The CDR3 spans 15 residues. Germline CDR1 and CDR2: SGHDN and FVKESK. The J segment lost 8 bases and the V segment lost 2 bases, leaving 6 bases of the junction unmatched. Here the CDR3 reads CASSQSQGAGEKLFF. CDR3 DNA: TGTGCCAGCAGCCAATCACAGGGGGCTGGGGAAAAACTGTTTTTT.

The V call is TRBV6-5, the J call TRBJ2-2, with D possibly matching TRBD2 (6 bases). Germline CDR1 reads MNHEY; CDR2 reads SVGAGI. V was shortened by 0 bases and J by 4 bases, with 12 bases between the two germline ends. The CDR3 covers 16 residues. For the CDR3, the DNA is TGTGCCAGCAGTTACTCTCCGGGGGTGGGCACCGGGGAGCTGTTTTTT. Its protein is CASSYSPGVGTGELFF.

This clone was counted only a few times. V and J are TRBV30 and TRBJ1-2, with a weak D call TRBD1 (5 bases). V lost 2 bases and J 6 bases, leaving 10 bases between the germline ends. The CDR3 loop spans 12 amino acids. Germline V gene data show CDR1 as GTSNPN and CDR2 as SVGIG (reference sequence). The CDR3 spells CAWSRAGNGYTF. The CDR3, as DNA: TGTGCCTGGAGTAGGGCAGGGAATGGCTACACCTTC.

This chain links TRBV15 with TRBJ1-1; D gene uncertain. The CDR3 has 14 amino acids. Germline V gene sequence: CDR1 LNHNV, CDR2 YYDKDF (reference sequence). The V and J ends lost 1 base and 1 base respectively, with 7 bases between them. The CDR3 nucleotides read TGTGCCACCAGCAGAGTTGCGCAGAACACTGAAGCTTTCTTT. Encoded protein: CATSRVAQNTEAFF.

The V and J genes are TRBV7-9 and TRBJ2-7; TRBD2 matches 8 bases. Germline loops: CDR1 SEHNR, CDR2 FQNEAQ (reference sequence). Unmatched junction bases numbered 7, after V lost 4 bases and J lost 2 bases. The CDR3 runs to 15 residues. The CDR3 protein is CASSSWTSSTYEQYF. CDR3 DNA sequence: TGTGCCAGCAGCTCCTGGACTAGCTCTACCTACGAGCAGTACTTC. The full variable domain, with the rest looked up from reference TRBV7-9 and TRBJ2-7, is DTGVSQNPRHKITKRGQNVTFRCDPISEHNRLYWYRQTLGQGPEFLTYFQNEAQLEKSRLLSDRFSAERPKGSFSTLEIQRTEQGDSAMYLCASSSWTSSTYEQYFGPGTRLTVT.

This chain links TRBV5-8 with TRBJ2-5; 10 nucleotides align to TRBD2. Germline-derived CDR1 and CDR2 are SGHTS and YDEGEE. The CDR3 has 17 amino acids. Trimming at V came to 2 bases and at J to 2 bases, leaving 9 bases not matched to a gene. CDR3 nucleotide sequence: TGTGCCAGCAGCTTTAGTTTACTAGCGGGGATTCAAGAGACCCAGTACTTC. It encodes CASSFSLLAGIQETQYF.

The chain has TRBV5-4 and TRBJ1-2, with D possibly matching TRBD1 (6 bases). The V and J ends lost 4 bases and 7 bases respectively, with 11 bases between them. The CDR3 length is 12 residues. Germline CDR1 is SGHNT and CDR2 is YYREEE (reference sequence). CDR3 bases: TGTGCCAGCAGCCCAGGGGAACGTGGCTACACCTTC. It codes for CASSPGERGYTF.

The J gene is TRBJ2-3, the V gene TRBV14, with 7 bases identical to TRBD2. The germline gives CDR1 SGHDN, CDR2 FVKESK. The CDR3 covers 17 residues. The V segment lost 6 bases and the J segment 4 bases; nucleotides outside the gene matches: 16. The CDR3 DNA sequence: TGTGCCAGCAGAAGAGGAGCGGGGCCCAACCGCCCAGATACGCAGTATTTT. This translates into CASRRGAGPNRPDTQYF.

The chain couples TRBV27 to TRBJ2-7, with D maybe TRBD2 (5 bases). Trimming removed 5 bases at V and 2 bases at J, with 13 bases between. Germline CDR1 is MNHEY and CDR2 is SMNVEV (reference sequence). The length of the CDR3 is 14 residues. CDR3 region: CASSHIWGAYEQYF. For the CDR3, the DNA is TGTGCCAGCAGTCATATCTGGGGAGCCTACGAGCAGTACTTC.

This sequence joins TRBV6-5 and TRBJ2-7, with TRBD1 identical over 7 bases. Germline CDR1 and CDR2: MNHEY and SVGAGI. Trimming cost V 10 bases and J 2 bases; bases outside gene matches: 5. This CDR3 is built from 12 residues. CDR3 protein: CATTGVTYEQYF. CDR3 nucleotide sequence: TGTGCCACCACAGGGGTAACCTACGAGCAGTACTTC.

The J gene is TRBJ1-4, the V gene TRBV28; D not resolved. This CDR3 comprises 14 residues. The V gene's germline CDR1 is MDHEN and CDR2 SYDVKM. V was clipped by 2 bases and J by 3 bases, with 7 bases between them. CDR3 DNA: TGTGCCAGCAGTTTAAGCGGCCCTAATGAAAAACTGTTTTTT. It yields the protein CASSLSGPNEKLFF.

V and J are TRBV11-3 and TRBJ2-1; the match to TRBD1 covers 7 bases. Germline V gene data show CDR1 as SGHNT and CDR2 as YENEEA. V lost 1 base to trimming and J lost 7 bases; unmatched junction nucleotides: 7. CDR3 length: 15 residues. CDR3: CASSLGNRGFNEQFF. The CDR3 nucleotides are TGTGCCAGCAGCTTAGGGAACAGGGGATTTAATGAGCAGTTCTTC.

V is TRBV7-3 and J is TRBJ2-1; D remains ambiguous. Between the trimmed V and J ends, which lost 0 bases and 1 base, there was a span of 7 bases. Germline V CDR1 and CDR2: SGHTA, FQGTGA. CDR3 size: 15 residues. CDR3 protein: CASSLTSESYNEQFF. The CDR3 bases are TGTGCCAGCAGCTTAACCTCGGAGTCCTACAATGAGCAGTTCTTC.

This clone was seen only a few times. The V call is TRBV3-1 (or the pseudogene TRBV3-2), the J call TRBJ2-7; D gene unclear. CDR1 and CDR2 (germline): LGHDT, YNNKEL (reference sequence). The CDR3 is 12 amino acids. The V end was cut by 3 bases, the J end by 0 bases, with 3 bases between. The CDR3 DNA reads as TGTGCCAGCAGCCATCGCTCCTACGAGCAGTACTTC. Protein product: CASSHRSYEQYF.

This clone occurred once. This sequence joins TRBV15 and TRBJ1-2; D perhaps matches TRBD1 (5 bases). Trimming cost V 0 bases and J 1 base, with 9 bases left between them. Germline values: CDR1 LNHNV, CDR2 YYDKDF (reference sequence). This CDR3 spans 15 amino acids. The CDR3 reads CATSRDNRNNYGYTF. The CDR3 nucleotides are TGTGCCACCAGCAGAGATAACAGGAATAACTATGGCTACACCTTC.

The chain has TRBV7-9 and TRBJ1-1; 11 nucleotides line up with TRBD1. The CDR3 loop spans 17 amino acids. Looked up from germline, CDR1 is SEHNR and CDR2 is FQNEAQ (reference sequence). J was trimmed by 6 bases and V by 0 bases; bases with no gene match: 9. CDR3 in amino acids: CASSLARTGGLVAEAFF. In DNA form, the CDR3 reads TGTGCCAGCAGCTTAGCCCGGACAGGGGGCTTAGTGGCTGAAGCTTTCTTT.

The chain recombines TRBV9 with TRBJ1-3; D call uncertain. Trimming cost V 0 bases and J 0 bases, with 13 bases left between them. The V gene's germline CDR1 is SGDLS and CDR2 YYNGEE. The CDR3 length is 17 residues. CDR3 loop: CASSVGYSVSSGNTIYF. For the CDR3, the DNA is TGTGCCAGCAGCGTAGGGTACTCGGTGAGCTCTGGAAACACCATATATTTT.

This clone was detected once. The rearrangement uses TRBV12-3 or TRBV12-4 and TRBJ1-3; D gene ambiguous. The germline V and J ends were trimmed by 6 bases and 2 bases, with 8 bases remaining between them. This CDR3 has 13 amino acids. The CDR3 loop is CASRRGTGNTIYF. The CDR3 DNA reads TGTGCCAGCAGACGGGGAACTGGAAACACCATATATTTT.

V usage is TRBV18 and J usage is TRBJ1-3, with 7 bases identical to TRBD1. CDR3 length: 15 residues. V dropped 6 bases and J dropped 0; count of bases not matched to a gene: 5. Germline lookup yields CDR1 KGHSH and CDR2 LQKENI. The CDR3 reads CASSRDSSSGNTIYF. DNA of the CDR3: TGTGCCAGCTCCCGGGACAGTTCCTCTGGAAACACCATATATTTT.

By share, this clone counts as medium-sized (0.01 to 0.1%). The V and J genes are TRBV7-9 and TRBJ1-2; D gene uncertain. CDR1 SEHNR and CDR2 FQNEAQ come from the germline V gene (reference sequence). This CDR3 spans 13 amino acids. Trimming took off 6 bases at V and 3 bases at J, with 11 bases between the two ends. The CDR3 is CASRDGLDYGYTF. CDR3 nucleotide sequence: TGTGCCAGCAGGGACGGACTAGACTATGGCTACACCTTC.